Listed below are T cell receptor beta chains from one sample, sequenced in a study of OX40 agonist ivuxolimab in advanced cancers. Sequencing used immunoSEQ multiplex PCR; TCRdb keeps in-frame clones, though not all of them. The table has roughly 30,000 clones, approximately 91% seen once; the top ten hold roughly 29%. This material consisted of CD4+ or CD8+ T cells sorted from blood, taken in a trial of the OX40 agonist ivuxolimab. The source is an adult with an advanced solid tumor such as melanoma, head and neck, liver or kidney cancer. Both conserved end residues are part of each CDR3. The D gene is left open where the match is weak. Size is omitted from some rows. Given values are once, few, many or a class for expanded clones.

size	V	J	D	length	CDR3	DNA
once	TRBV5-5	TRBJ2-5	NA	14	CASSSPGPREVQYF	TGTGCCAGCAGCTCACCCGGGCCCCGAGAGGTCCAGTACTTC
NA	TRBV7-8	TRBJ2-5	NA	14	CASSWNREMETQYF	TGTGCCAGCAGCTGGAACAGGGAAATGGAGACCCAGTACTTC
NA	TRBV7-2	TRBJ1-6	NA	14	CASSLAPGRPPLHF	TGTGCCAGCAGCTTAGCTCCAGGGAGGCCACCCCTCCACTTT
NA	TRBV5-6	TRBJ2-6	NA	16	CASSPTTDSGANVLTF	TGTGCCAGCAGCCCAACAACAGACTCTGGGGCCAACGTCCTGACTTTC
once	TRBV2	TRBJ2-2	TRBD2	17	CASSQMWEGLEAGELFF	TGTGCCAGCAGTCAAATGTGGGAGGGACTAGAGGCCGGGGAGCTGTTTTTT
NA	TRBV6-5	TRBJ2-5	TRBD2	15	CASSYAGGAIETQYF	TGTGCCAGCAGTTACGCGGGAGGGGCCATAGAGACCCAGTACTTC
NA	TRBV6-1	TRBJ1-6	NA	14	CASSEGTDNSPLHF	TGTGCCAGCAGTGAAGGGACAGATAATTCACCCCTCCACTTT
NA	TRBV28	TRBJ1-6	TRBD1	14	CASSWTGGGSPLHF	TGTGCCAGCAGCTGGACAGGGGGGGGCTCACCCCTCCACTTT
once	TRBV9	TRBJ2-3	NA	15	CASSVVGENTDTQYF	TGTGCCAGCAGCGTAGTCGGCGAAAACACAGATACGCAGTATTTT
NA	TRBV7-9	TRBJ1-4	TRBD1	15	CASSSMTGSNEKLFF	TGTGCCAGCAGCTCCATGACAGGGAGTAATGAAAAACTGTTTTTT
once	TRBV11-2	TRBJ2-1	TRBD2	18	CASSFGPRTSVRTGEQFF	TGTGCCAGCAGCTTCGGTCCCCGGACTAGCGTACGAACGGGTGAGCAGTTCTTC
NA	TRBV27	TRBJ2-7	NA	13	CASRWGGQYEQYF	TGTGCCAGCAGGTGGGGCGGACAGTACGAGCAGTACTTC
NA	TRBV6-5	TRBJ2-2	TRBD2	15	CASSGTSGDTGELFF	TGTGCCAGCAGCGGGACTAGCGGGGACACCGGGGAGCTGTTTTTT
NA	TRBV9	TRBJ1-6	NA	16	CASSSTPTPRDSPLHF	TGTGCCAGCAGCTCCACCCCTACCCCTAGGGATTCACCCCTCCACTTT
NA	TRBV5-1	TRBJ2-1	TRBD2	14	CASKTSGLGDEQFF	TGCGCCAGCAAGACTAGCGGGCTAGGGGATGAGCAGTTCTTC
NA	TRBV5-1	TRBJ2-1	NA	13	CASSPASRNEQFF	TGCGCCAGCAGCCCCGCCTCAAGGAATGAGCAGTTCTTC
NA	TRBV7-9	TRBJ1-1	TRBD1	18	CASSLSAGGLREFTEAFF	TGTGCCAGCAGCCTATCCGCAGGGGGCTTGAGGGAATTCACTGAAGCTTTCTTT
NA	TRBV19	TRBJ2-1	NA	16	CASSSPTNSSYNEQFF	TGTGCCAGTAGTTCCCCGACAAACAGCTCCTACAATGAGCAGTTCTTC
NA	TRBV5-1	TRBJ2-5	NA	16	CASSLPPVGDQETQYF	TGCGCCAGCAGCTTGCCCCCCGTGGGAGACCAAGAGACCCAGTACTTC
NA	TRBV30	TRBJ1-6	NA	15	CAWSGDSSYNSPLHF	TGTGCCTGGAGTGGAGACAGCTCCTATAATTCACCCCTCCACTTT
NA	TRBV25-1	TRBJ1-1	TRBD1	14	CASSGDRTNTEAFF	TGTGCCAGCAGTGGGGACAGGACCAACACTGAAGCTTTCTTT
once	TRBV11-3	TRBJ2-5	NA	14	CASSFSGYQETQYF	TGTGCCAGCAGCTTCAGCGGGTACCAAGAGACCCAGTACTTC
NA	TRBV19	TRBJ2-1	NA	13	CASSISKGNEQFF	TGTGCCAGTAGTATCAGCAAGGGCAATGAGCAGTTCTTC
NA	TRBV19	TRBJ1-2	TRBD1	17	CASTPVSWTGKIYGYTF	TGTGCCAGTACCCCCGTATCGTGGACAGGGAAAATCTATGGCTACACCTTC
NA	TRBV13	TRBJ2-2	NA	15	CASSSFTGYYGELFF	TGTGCCAGCAGCTCGTTCACAGGATATTACGGGGAGCTGTTTTTT
NA	TRBV30	TRBJ2-2	NA	15	CAWTVDTTNTGELFF	TGTGCCTGGACCGTGGACACTACGAACACCGGGGAGCTGTTTTTT
NA	TRBV5-6	TRBJ2-7	TRBD2	16	CASSLWSGVSSYEQYF	TGTGCCAGCAGCTTGTGGAGCGGGGTTAGCTCCTACGAGCAGTACTTC
few	TRBV2	TRBJ2-2	TRBD1	14	CASDQGASTGELFF	TGTGCCAGCGACCAGGGGGCGAGCACCGGGGAGCTGTTTTTT
NA	TRBV4-1	TRBJ2-3	NA	14	CASSQDLDTDTQYF	TGCGCCAGCAGCCAAGATCTAGACACAGATACGCAGTATTTT
NA	TRBV28	TRBJ1-2	NA	14	CASRSGIDGYGYTF	TGTGCCAGCAGATCAGGGATTGACGGCTATGGCTACACCTTC
NA	TRBV10-3	TRBJ2-1	TRBD2	18	CAIAVGESSGGSYNEQFF	TGTGCCATCGCGGTCGGGGAGTCTAGCGGGGGTTCCTACAATGAGCAGTTCTTC
NA	TRBV4-1	TRBJ2-1	NA	21	CASSQGGAGVSGGSSYNEQFF	TGCGCCAGCAGCCAAGGGGGGGCAGGGGTAAGTGGCGGGAGCTCCTACAATGAGCAGTTCTTC
NA	TRBV7-6	TRBJ1-2	NA	16	CASSLAPSGSNYGYTF	TGTGCCAGCAGCTTAGCGCCCTCAGGAAGTAACTATGGCTACACCTTC
NA	TRBV9	TRBJ2-2	NA	14	CASRGALNTGELFF	TGTGCCAGTCGCGGGGCCCTGAACACCGGGGAGCTGTTTTTT
NA	TRBV27	TRBJ2-3	NA	12	CASSLYGDTQYF	TGTGCCAGCAGTTTATATGGGGATACGCAGTATTTT
once	TRBV29-1	TRBJ2-2	NA	13	CSVTGQNTGELFF	TGCAGCGTGACCGGACAAAACACCGGGGAGCTGTTTTTT
NA	TRBV21-1	TRBJ2-6	NA	17	CASSKEDGFSGANVLTF	TGTGCCAGCAGCAAAGAAGACGGCTTCTCTGGGGCCAACGTCCTGACTTTC
NA	TRBV28	TRBJ1-6	NA	12	CAHSGEGSPLHF	TGTGCCCATTCGGGAGAGGGCTCACCCCTCCACTTT
NA	TRBV7-9	TRBJ2-2	NA	12	CASSLGSGELFF	TGTGCCAGCAGCTTAGGGTCCGGGGAGCTGTTTTTT
NA	TRBV10-1	TRBJ2-7	TRBD1	14	CASSVGTGGYEQYF	TGCGCCAGCAGTGTTGGGACAGGGGGCTACGAGCAGTACTTC
once	TRBV11-3	TRBJ2-1	NA	15	CASSPTGYAYNEQFF	TGTGCCAGCAGCCCTACAGGATACGCCTACAATGAGCAGTTCTTC
NA	TRBV5-5	TRBJ2-2	TRBD2	20	CASSPLGRTSGTIDTGELFF	TGTGCCAGCAGCCCCCTCGGTAGAACTAGCGGGACCATAGACACCGGGGAGCTGTTTTTT
NA	TRBV5-8	TRBJ2-7	TRBD1	14	CASSLAAGGYEQYF	TGTGCCAGCAGCTTGGCAGCAGGGGGATACGAGCAGTACTTC
NA	TRBV6-1	TRBJ1-5	TRBD1	15	CASSEWDRGLEPQHF	TGTGCCAGCAGTGAATGGGACAGGGGTTTGGAGCCCCAGCATTTT
NA	TRBV5-6	TRBJ2-7	NA	13	CASSLGSSYEQYF	TGTGCCAGCAGCTTGGGCAGCTCCTACGAGCAGTACTTC
few	TRBV4-1	TRBJ2-7	TRBD1	16	CASSQDGGQGSYEQYF	TGCGCCAGCAGCCAAGACGGGGGACAGGGCTCCTACGAGCAGTACTTC
NA	TRBV11-2	TRBJ2-2	TRBD2	14	CASSSGLVIGELFF	TGTGCCAGCAGCTCGGGACTAGTGATCGGGGAGCTGTTTTTT
NA	TRBV21-1	TRBJ1-2	NA	12	CASSLINYGYTF	TGTGCCAGCAGCTTAATAAACTATGGCTACACCTTC
NA	TRBV10-3	TRBJ1-2	NA	15	CAVKETPGANYGYTF	TGTGCCGTAAAGGAGACGCCGGGCGCTAACTATGGCTACACCTTC
once	TRBV11-2	TRBJ2-1	TRBD1	14	CASSFGTGFDEQFF	TGTGCCAGCAGCTTCGGGACAGGGTTCGATGAGCAGTTCTTC
NA	TRBV19	TRBJ2-7	NA	13	CASSGHMSYEQYF	TGTGCCAGTAGTGGGCACATGAGCTACGAGCAGTACTTC
NA	TRBV7-9	TRBJ2-2	TRBD1	16	CASTTKDRFDTGELFF	TGTGCCAGCACCACAAAGGACAGGTTCGACACCGGGGAGCTGTTTTTT
NA	TRBV6-5	TRBJ2-3	NA	14	CASSYGVYTDTQYF	TGTGCCAGCAGTTACGGGGTCTACACAGATACGCAGTATTTT